This T cell receptor beta chain originates from a study of sequential checkpoint blockade in melanoma. Turning to the study itself: First-line arms were nivolumab then ipilimumab, or the reverse, randomized 1:1. Maintenance nivolumab came after either treatment sequence.

Treatment here: randomized to nivolumab then ipilimumab (arm A) or the reverse (arm B). Patients had received no earlier DNA-damaging chemotherapy. Sorted cells were live CD3+CD8+, lacking CD19 and CD56, from PBMCs. Germline V gene data show CDR1 as MDHEN and CDR2 as SYDVKM. Trimming removed 5 bases from V and 8 bases from J, with 12 bases in between. The CDR3 consists of 12 residues. This table comes from immunoSEQ multiplex PCR, and its TCRdb copy is limited to in-frame clones, with some not included. The sample has under 15,000 clones, 60% to 80% seen once. The starting material was CD8+ T cells sorted from blood (inferred from file names), obtained from a patient given nivolumab and ipilimumab in sequence. The sequence came from a human donor with melanoma. This sequence joins TRBV28 and TRBJ1-2, with D maybe TRBD1 (5 bases). The CDR3 DNA is TGTGCCAGCAGTATAACAGGTGGCGGCTACACCTTC. Translation gives CASSITGGGYTF.